This T cell receptor beta chain was retrieved from a study of T-cell reconstitution after alpha-beta-depleted transplantation in children. Overall study findings and caveats: Elevated TCRbeta diversity at day 60 was traced, in some patients, to surviving recipient T cells and thymic progenitors. Expanded graft clones, several hundred of them, were reportedly the source of alpha-beta T cells about two months after transplant. It was newly produced T cells that mostly accounted for T-cell counts and diversity one year after transplant.

Unique molecular identifiers were built into the TCRbeta library. Each CDR3 protein is one row after TCRdb ran MiXCR on the PCR reads. The table records 45,000 to 60,000 distinct CDR3 sequences, 40% to 60% of them present only once. With regard to this clonotype: Its antigen is as yet unknown.

V was trimmed by 5 bases and J by 1 base, leaving 16 bases between them. Per the germline V gene, CDR1 is MRHNA and CDR2 is SNTAGT. The CDR3 is 16 amino acids. Sequencing used peripheral blood, obtained before TCRalphabeta/CD19-depleted stem cell transplant. The chain links TRBV6-4 to TRBJ2-3; D assignment may be TRBD1 or TRBD2 (6 bases each). The receptor comes from a boy younger than two with SCID, due to receive a stem cell transplant. CDR3 sequence (DNA): TGTGCCAGCAGTCCATCGGGGGCCAGAGGCACAGATACGCAGTATTTT. This gives the protein CASSPSGARGTDTQYF.